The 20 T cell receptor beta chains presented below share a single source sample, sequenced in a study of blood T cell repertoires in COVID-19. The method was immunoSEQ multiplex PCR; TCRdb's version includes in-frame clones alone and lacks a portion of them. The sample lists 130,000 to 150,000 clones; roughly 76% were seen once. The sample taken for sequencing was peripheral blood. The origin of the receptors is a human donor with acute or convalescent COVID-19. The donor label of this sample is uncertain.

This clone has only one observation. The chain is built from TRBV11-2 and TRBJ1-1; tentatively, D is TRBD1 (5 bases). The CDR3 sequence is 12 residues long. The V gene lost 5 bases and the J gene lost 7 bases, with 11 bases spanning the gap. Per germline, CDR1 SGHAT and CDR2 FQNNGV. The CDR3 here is CASSPGGIEAFF. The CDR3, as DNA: TGTGCCAGCAGCCCGGGGGGGATTGAAGCTTTCTTT.

The CDR3 sequence is CASSPTGIGAGNSPLHF. The CDR3 DNA follows: TGTGCCAGCAGCCCCACAGGGATCGGGGCTGGAAATTCACCCCTCCACTTT. The chain carries TRBV7-2 and TRBJ1-6; D is perhaps TRBD1 (6 bases). CDR1 SGHTA and CDR2 FQGNSA come from the germline V gene. The CDR3 sequence is 17 residues long. Trimming stripped 5 bases from V and 7 bases from J, with 21 bases between.

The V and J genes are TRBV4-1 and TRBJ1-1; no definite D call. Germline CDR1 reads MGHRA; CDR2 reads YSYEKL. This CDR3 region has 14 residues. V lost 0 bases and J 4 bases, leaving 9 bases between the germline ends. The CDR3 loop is CASSQERYGTEAFF. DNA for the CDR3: TGCGCCAGCAGCCAAGAGAGGTATGGCACTGAAGCTTTCTTT.

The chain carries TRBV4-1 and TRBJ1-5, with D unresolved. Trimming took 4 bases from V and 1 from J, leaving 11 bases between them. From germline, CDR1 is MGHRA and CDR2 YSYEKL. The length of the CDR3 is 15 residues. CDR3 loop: CASSPYFESNQPQHF. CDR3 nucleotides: TGCGCCAGCAGCCCTTACTTTGAGAGCAATCAGCCCCAGCATTTT.

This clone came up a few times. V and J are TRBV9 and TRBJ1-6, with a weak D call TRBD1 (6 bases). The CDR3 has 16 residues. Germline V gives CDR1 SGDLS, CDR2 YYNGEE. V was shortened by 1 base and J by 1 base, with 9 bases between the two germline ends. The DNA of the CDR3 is TGTGCCAGCAGCGTATACAGGGAGTCCTATAATTCACCCCTCCACTTT. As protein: CASSVYRESYNSPLHF. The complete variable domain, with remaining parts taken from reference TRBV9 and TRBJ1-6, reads DSGVTQTPKHLITATGQRVTLRCSPRSGDLSVYWYQQSLDQGLQFLIQYYNGEERAKGNILERFSAQQFPDLHSELNLSSLELGDSALYFCASSVYRESYNSPLHFGNGTRLTVT.

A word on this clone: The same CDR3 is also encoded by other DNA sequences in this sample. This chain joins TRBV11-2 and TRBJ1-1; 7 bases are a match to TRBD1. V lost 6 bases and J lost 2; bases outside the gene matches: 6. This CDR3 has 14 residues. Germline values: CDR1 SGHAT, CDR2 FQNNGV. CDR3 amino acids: CASSRQGRNTEAFF. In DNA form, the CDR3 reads TGTGCCAGCAGTCGACAGGGCCGAAACACTGAAGCTTTCTTT.

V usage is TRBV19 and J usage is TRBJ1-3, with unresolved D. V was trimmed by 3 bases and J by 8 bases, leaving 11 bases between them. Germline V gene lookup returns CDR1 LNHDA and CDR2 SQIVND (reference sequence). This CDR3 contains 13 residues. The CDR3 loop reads CASSIRFGDTIYF. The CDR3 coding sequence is TGTGCCAGTAGTATTCGTTTCGGGGACACCATATATTTT.

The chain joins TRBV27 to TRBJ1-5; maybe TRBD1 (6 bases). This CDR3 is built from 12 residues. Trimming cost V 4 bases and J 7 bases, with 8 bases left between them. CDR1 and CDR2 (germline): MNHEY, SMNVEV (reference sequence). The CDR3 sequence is CASSSGGQPQHF. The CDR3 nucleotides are TGTGCCAGCAGTTCTGGGGGCCAGCCCCAGCATTTT.

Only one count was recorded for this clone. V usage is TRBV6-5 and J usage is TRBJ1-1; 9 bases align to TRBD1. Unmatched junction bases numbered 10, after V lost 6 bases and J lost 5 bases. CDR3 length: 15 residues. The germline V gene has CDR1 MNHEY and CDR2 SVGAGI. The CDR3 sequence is CASSRGTGRGTEAFF. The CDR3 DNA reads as TGTGCCAGCAGCCGCGGGACAGGGAGGGGGACTGAAGCTTTCTTT.

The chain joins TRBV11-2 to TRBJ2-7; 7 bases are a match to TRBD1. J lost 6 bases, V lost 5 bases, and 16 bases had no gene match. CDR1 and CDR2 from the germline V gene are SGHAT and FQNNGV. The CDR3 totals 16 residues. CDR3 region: CASSQLPGQALGEQYV. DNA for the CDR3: TGTGCCAGCAGCCAACTGCCCGGACAGGCCCTAGGCGAGCAGTACGTC.

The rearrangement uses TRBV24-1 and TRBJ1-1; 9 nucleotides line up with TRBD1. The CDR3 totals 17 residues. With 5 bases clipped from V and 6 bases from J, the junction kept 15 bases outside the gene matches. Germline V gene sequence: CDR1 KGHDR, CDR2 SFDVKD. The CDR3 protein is CATSVSPGQGATAEAFF. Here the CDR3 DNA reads TGTGCCACCAGTGTCTCCCCGGGACAGGGAGCAACGGCTGAAGCTTTCTTT.

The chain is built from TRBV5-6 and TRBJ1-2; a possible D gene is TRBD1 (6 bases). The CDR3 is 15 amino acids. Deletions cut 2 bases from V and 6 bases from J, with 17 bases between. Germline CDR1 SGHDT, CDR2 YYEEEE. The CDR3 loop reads CASSFFGGGKNGYTF. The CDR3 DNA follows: TGTGCCAGCAGCTTTTTTGGGGGCGGCAAGAATGGCTACACCTTC.

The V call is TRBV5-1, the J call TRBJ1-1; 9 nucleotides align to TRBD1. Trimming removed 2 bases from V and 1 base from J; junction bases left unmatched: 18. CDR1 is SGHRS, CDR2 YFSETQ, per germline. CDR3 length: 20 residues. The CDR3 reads CASSFLLNRDRAVANTEAFF. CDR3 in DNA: TGCGCCAGCAGCTTTTTACTAAACCGGGACAGGGCGGTAGCGAACACTGAAGCTTTCTTT.

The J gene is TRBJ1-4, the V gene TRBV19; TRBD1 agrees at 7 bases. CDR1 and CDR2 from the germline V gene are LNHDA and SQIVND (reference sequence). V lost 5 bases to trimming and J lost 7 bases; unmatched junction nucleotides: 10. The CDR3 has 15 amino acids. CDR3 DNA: TGTGCCAGTAGTTCCTACAGGGGAGACTCTGAAAAACTGTTTTTT. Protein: CASSSYRGDSEKLFF.

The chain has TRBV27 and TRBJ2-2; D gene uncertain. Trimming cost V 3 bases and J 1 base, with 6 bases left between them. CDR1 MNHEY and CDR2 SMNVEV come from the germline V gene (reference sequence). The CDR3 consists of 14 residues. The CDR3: CASSFERNTGELFF. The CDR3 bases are TGTGCCAGCAGTTTCGAGAGGAACACCGGGGAGCTGTTTTTT.

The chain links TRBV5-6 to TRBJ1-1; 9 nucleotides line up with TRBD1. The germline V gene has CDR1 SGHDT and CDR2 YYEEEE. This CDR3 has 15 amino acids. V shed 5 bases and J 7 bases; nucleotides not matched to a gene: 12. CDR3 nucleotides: TGTGCCAGCAGTCTCCTTACAGGGGGCGGGAGTGAAGCTTTCTTT. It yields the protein CASSLLTGGGSEAFF.

CDR3 loop: CASSAPIAYQPQHF. The CDR3 DNA sequence: TGTGCCAGTAGTGCCCCTATTGCCTATCAGCCCCAGCATTTT. This chain joins TRBV19 and TRBJ1-5; no reliable D call. The ends were cut back, 5 bases at V and 5 bases at J, with 13 bases in the middle. Germline CDR1 is LNHDA and CDR2 is SQIVND (reference sequence). The CDR3 is 14 residues long.

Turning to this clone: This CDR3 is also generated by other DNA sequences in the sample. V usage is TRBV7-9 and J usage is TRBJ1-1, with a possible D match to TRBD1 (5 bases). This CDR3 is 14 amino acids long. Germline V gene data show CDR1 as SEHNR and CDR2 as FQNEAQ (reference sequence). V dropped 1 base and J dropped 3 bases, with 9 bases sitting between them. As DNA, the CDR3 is TGTGCCAGCAGCTTAGGTCAGGGTTACACTGAAGCTTTCTTT. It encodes CASSLGQGYTEAFF. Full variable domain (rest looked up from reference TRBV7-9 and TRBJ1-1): DTGVSQNPRHKITKRGQNVTFRCDPISEHNRLYWYRQTLGQGPEFLTYFQNEAQLEKSRLLSDRFSAERPKGSFSTLEIQRTEQGDSAMYLCASSLGQGYTEAFFGQGTRLTVV.

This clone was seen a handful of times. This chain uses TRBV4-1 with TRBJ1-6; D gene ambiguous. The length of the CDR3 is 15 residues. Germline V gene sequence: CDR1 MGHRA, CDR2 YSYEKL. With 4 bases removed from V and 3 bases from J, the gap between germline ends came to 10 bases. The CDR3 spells CASSPRSDYNSPLHF. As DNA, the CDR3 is TGCGCCAGCAGCCCGCGGTCTGACTATAATTCACCCCTCCACTTT.

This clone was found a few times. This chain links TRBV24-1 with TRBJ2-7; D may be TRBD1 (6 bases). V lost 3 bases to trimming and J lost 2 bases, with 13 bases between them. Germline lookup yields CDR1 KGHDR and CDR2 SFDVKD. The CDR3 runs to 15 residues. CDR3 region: CATSDPRQGPYEQYF. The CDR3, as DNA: TGTGCCACCAGTGATCCTAGGCAGGGGCCCTACGAGCAGTACTTC.